The source of this TCR beta chain is a study of blood T cell repertoires in COVID-19. Overall study: Sample material is recorded as cDNA or gDNA derived from T cells, B-cell-depleted T cells, or PBMCs.

This CDR3 is 14 amino acids long. CDR1 and CDR2 from the germline V gene are SGHTA and FQGNSA. V was shortened by 2 bases and J by 4 bases, with 9 bases between the two germline ends. The assay was immunoSEQ multiplex PCR, and TCRdb's table has in-frame clones only and misses some. The sample has some 670,000 clones; over 80% are singletons. This chain uses TRBV7-2 with TRBJ2-1; D remains unclear. The TCR originated in a woman aged 18-29 years with acute or convalescent COVID-19. Sequenced input: peripheral blood. In DNA form, the CDR3 reads TGTGCCAGCAGCTTAACCGAGCCATACAATGAGCAGTTCTTC. It yields the protein CASSLTEPYNEQFF.